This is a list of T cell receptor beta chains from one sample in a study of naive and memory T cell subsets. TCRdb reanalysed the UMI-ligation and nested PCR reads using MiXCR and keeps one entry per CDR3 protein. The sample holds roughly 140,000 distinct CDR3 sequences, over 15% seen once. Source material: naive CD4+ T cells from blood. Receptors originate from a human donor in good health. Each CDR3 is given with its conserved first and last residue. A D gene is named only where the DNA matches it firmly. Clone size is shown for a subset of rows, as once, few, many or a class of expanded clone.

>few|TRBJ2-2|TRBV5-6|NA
TGTGCCAGCAGCTGGGCGGAGGGGGGTGCCGGGGAGCTGTTTTTT
CASSWAEGGAGELFF
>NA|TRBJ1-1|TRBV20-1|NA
TGCAGTGCTAGACCCACTAGGTACACTGAAGCTTTCTTT
CSARPTRYTEAFF
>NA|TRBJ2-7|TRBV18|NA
TGTGCCAGCTCATCTACTAGTAGCTCCTACGAGCAGTACTTC
CASSSTSSSYEQYF
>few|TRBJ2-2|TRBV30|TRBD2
TGTGCCTGGAGTCGCTCAGCGGGATTTGCCGGGGAGCTGTTTTTT
CAWSRSAGFAGELFF
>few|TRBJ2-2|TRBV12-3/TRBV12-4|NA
TGTGCCAGCACCTCCCAGAGGGTATCTACCGGGGAGCTGTTTTTT
CASTSQRVSTGELFF
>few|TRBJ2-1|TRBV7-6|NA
TGTGCCAGCAGCTTAGGGCCACTAGTTGATGAGCAGTTCTTC
CASSLGPLVDEQFF
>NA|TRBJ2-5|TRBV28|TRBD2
TGTGCCAGCAGTTTCCGACAGGGAACTAGCGGGAGGACCCAAGAGACCCAGTACTTC
CASSFRQGTSGRTQETQYF
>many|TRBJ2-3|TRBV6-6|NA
TGTGCCAGCAGTTACAGAGGCACAGATACGCAGTATTTT
CASSYRGTDTQYF
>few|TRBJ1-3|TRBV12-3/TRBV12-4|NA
TGTGCCAGCAGTTTACGGGGACTCAAGAGCTCTGGAAACACCATATATTTT
CASSLRGLKSSGNTIYF
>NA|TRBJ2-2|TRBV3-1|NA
TGTGCCAGCAGCCAAGTCCGGCCGACGAACACCGGGGAGCTGTTTTTT
CASSQVRPTNTGELFF
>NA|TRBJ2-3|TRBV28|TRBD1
TGTGCCAGCAGTTCGCGACAGGGAAGGAGTATCACAGATACGCAGTATTTT
CASSSRQGRSITDTQYF
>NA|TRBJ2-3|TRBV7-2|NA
TGTGCCAGCAGCTCCCGGAAGGTCGGTACGCAGTATTTT
CASSSRKVGTQYF
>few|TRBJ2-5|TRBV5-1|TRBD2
TGCGCCAGCAGAGAGCGGGGGGCCCAAGAGACCCAGTACTTC
CASRERGAQETQYF
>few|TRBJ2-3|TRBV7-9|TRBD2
TGTGCCAGCAGCGATAGCGGGAGCGCAGATACGCAGTATTTT
CASSDSGSADTQYF
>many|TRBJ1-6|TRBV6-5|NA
TGTGCCAGCAGTAGGACAGAGGGCAATTCACCCCTCCACTTT
CASSRTEGNSPLHF
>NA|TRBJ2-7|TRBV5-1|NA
TGCGCCAGCAGCTTGTCGTTTGGGGCCTACGAGCAGTACTTC
CASSLSFGAYEQYF
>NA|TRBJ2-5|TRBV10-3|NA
TGTGCCATCAGTGAGTCAGTTGAGACTAGTAAAGAGACCCAGTACTTC
CAISESVETSKETQYF
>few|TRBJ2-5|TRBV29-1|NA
TGCAGCGTTGAAGACAGGAGCCAAGAGACCCAGTACTTC
CSVEDRSQETQYF
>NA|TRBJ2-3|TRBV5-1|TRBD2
TGCGCCAGCGGTGAAGCTAGCGGGAGCGGCACAGATACGCAGTATTTT
CASGEASGSGTDTQYF
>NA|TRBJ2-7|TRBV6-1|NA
TGTGCCATCAAGATCAGTGGGGACCGTAGCCTCGAGCAGTACTTC
CAIKISGDRSLEQYF
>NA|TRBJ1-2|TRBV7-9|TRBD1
TGTGCCAGCAGCTTGGCGACAGGGGGCTGGAACTATGGCTACACCTTC
CASSLATGGWNYGYTF
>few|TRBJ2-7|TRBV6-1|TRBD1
TGTGCCAGCAGAGCCGGGACAGGGTCGTACGAGCAGTACTTC
CASRAGTGSYEQYF
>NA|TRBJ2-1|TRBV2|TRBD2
TGTGCCAGCAGTGGGGGGCTAGCGGGCTCCTACAATGAGCAGTTCTTC
CASSGGLAGSYNEQFF
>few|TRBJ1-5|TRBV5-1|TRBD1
TGCGCCAGCAGCTTGTTGCCAGGGGGGAATCAGCCCCAGCATTTT
CASSLLPGGNQPQHF
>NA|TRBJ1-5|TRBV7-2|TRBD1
TGTGCCAGCAGCTCCGGACAGGGGATGGGCAATCAGCCCCAGCATTTT
CASSSGQGMGNQPQHF
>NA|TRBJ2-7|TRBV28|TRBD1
TGTGCCAGCAGTTTACGCCTGACAGGGGAGTCCGGCGAGCAGTACTTC
CASSLRLTGESGEQYF
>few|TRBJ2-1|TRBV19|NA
TGTGCCAGTAGTGCCGGGAACTACAATGAGCAGTTCTTC
CASSAGNYNEQFF
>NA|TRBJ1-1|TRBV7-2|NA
TGTGCCAGCAGCACACAGGGGAACACTGAAGCTTTCTTT
CASSTQGNTEAFF
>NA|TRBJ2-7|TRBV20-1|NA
TGCAGTGCTAGAGTTGACAGCTACGAGCAGTACTTC
CSARVDSYEQYF
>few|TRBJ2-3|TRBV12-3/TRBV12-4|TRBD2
TGTGCCAGCAGTTCCCTACTAGCGGGGACGCTGTTGACAGATACGCAGTATTTT
CASSSLLAGTLLTDTQYF
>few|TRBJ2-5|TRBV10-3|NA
TGTGCCATTTCACCAGACCGGCGGGGCCAGTACTTC
CAISPDRRGQYF
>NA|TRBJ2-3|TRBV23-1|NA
TGCGCCAGCAGTCAATCCTGGACTCCCCGCACAGATACGCAGTATTTT
CASSQSWTPRTDTQYF